This TCR beta chain was captured by sequencing in a study of control samples from healthy donors and cancer patients. Generated by immunoSEQ multiplex PCR, the TCRdb table keeps only in-frame clones and is missing some. Of 150,000 or so clones listed, 93% are singletons. V lost 5 bases and J 3 bases, leaving 14 bases between the germline ends. There are 14 residues in the CDR3. The germline gives CDR1 SGHVS, CDR2 FNYEAQ. This clone has only a few counts. Sequenced sample: blood. The genes are TRBV7-6 and TRBJ2-7; maybe TRBD2 (6 bases). The receptor was derived from a man younger than 35 in good health. CDR3 in amino acids: CASSTDEGGYEQYF. The CDR3, as DNA: TGTGCCAGCAGCACGGACGAGGGAGGCTACGAGCAGTACTTC.